This T cell receptor beta chain emerged from a study of T cells in Graves' hyperthyroidism and ophthalmopathy. Study-wide points: Ophthalmopathy, as predicted by the model, came a median around 6.7 months after the prediction. Stable hyperthyroidism was separated from ophthalmopathy by a model based on 13 V-J features. Blood samples included most of the expanded thyroid clonotypes exceeding 0.001.

The CDR3 spans 14 residues. Comment on this clonotype: Its target is not known. A read error may produce the germline difference seen at one junction end.

Authors of the study amplified TCR beta CDR3 regions from RNA transcripts. The study used the HTBI primer set for a first-round RT-PCR of the TCR CDR3. MiXCR, applied by TCRdb to the multiplex PCR reads, yields one record per CDR3 protein. In the table there are 300,000 to 400,000 distinct CDR3 sequences, approximately 14% of which are singletons. It was considered stable Graves' hyperthyroidism when ophthalmopathy did not progress within 18 months. Sequenced: blood. The clonotype originates from a woman in her thirties with Graves' hyperthyroidism. The V gene is TRBV12-3 or TRBV12-4, the J gene TRBJ1-1; no definite D call. CDR3: CASSLVGEPTEAFF. CDR3 sequence (DNA): TGTGCCAGTAGTTTGGTCGGGGAACCTACTGAAGCTTTCTTT.